The T cell receptor beta chain under discussion was sequenced for a study of identical twins. A few counts support this clonotype. What it binds is not known. Unique molecular identifiers were in the cDNA, with template-switch universal primer binding. One entry per CDR3 protein results from TCRdb running MiXCR on the 5' RACE reads. This sample has 450,000 or so distinct CDR3 sequences, with over 12% found just once. Broader study findings: Among out-of-frame alpha sequences shared by twins, low generation probability occurred in excess. A lower insertion count was a feature of abundant cord blood beta clonotypes, with no such feature in memory repertoires. Cross-sectional statistical analysis, not tracking of the same donors, underpinned the conclusions.

V trimming: 3 bases; J trimming: 3 bases; junction bases outside the gene matches: 8. The CDR3 spans 18 residues. CDR1 is SGHRS and CDR2 is YFSETQ in the germline V gene. This sample also appeared in a second study, on yellow fever vaccine responses in identical twins.

The chain carries TRBV5-1 and TRBJ2-1; 14 bases map to TRBD2. Sequenced material: CD4+ T cells sorted from blood. The TCR was taken from a woman between 18 and 29 years old in good health. For the CDR3, the DNA is TGCGCCAGCAGCTCCCTAGCCGGGACTAGCGGGAGCTACAATGAGCAGTTCTTC. Protein product: CASSSLAGTSGSYNEQFF.